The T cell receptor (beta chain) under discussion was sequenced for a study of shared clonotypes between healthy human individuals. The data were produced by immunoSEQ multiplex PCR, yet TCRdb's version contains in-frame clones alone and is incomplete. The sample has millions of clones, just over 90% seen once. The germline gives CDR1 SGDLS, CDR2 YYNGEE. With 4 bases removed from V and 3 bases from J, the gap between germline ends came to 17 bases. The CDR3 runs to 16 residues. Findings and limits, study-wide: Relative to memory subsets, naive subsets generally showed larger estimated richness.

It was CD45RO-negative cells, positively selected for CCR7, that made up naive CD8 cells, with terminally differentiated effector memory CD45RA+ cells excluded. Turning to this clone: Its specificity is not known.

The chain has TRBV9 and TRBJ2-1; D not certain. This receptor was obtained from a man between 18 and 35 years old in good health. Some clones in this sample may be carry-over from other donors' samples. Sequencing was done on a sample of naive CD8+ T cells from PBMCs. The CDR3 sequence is CASSRIGHSRYNEQFF. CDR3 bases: TGTGCCAGCAGCCGAATTGGCCATTCTCGCTACAATGAGCAGTTCTTC. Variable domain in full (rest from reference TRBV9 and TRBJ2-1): DSGVTQTPKHLITATGQRVTLRCSPRSGDLSVYWYQQSLDQGLQFLIQYYNGEERAKGNILERFSAQQFPDLHSELNLSSLELGDSALYFCASSRIGHSRYNEQFFGPGTRLTVL.